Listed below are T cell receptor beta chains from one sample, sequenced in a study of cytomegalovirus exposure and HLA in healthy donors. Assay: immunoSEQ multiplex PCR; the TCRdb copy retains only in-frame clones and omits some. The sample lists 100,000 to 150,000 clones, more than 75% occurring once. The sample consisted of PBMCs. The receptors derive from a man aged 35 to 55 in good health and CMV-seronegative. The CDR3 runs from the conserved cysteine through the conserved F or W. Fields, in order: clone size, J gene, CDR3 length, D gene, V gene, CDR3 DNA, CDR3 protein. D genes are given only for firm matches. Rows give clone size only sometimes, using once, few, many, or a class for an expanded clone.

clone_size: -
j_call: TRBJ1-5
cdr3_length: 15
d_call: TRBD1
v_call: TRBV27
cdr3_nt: TGTGCCAGCAGTTCCTCCGGGACAGGGTATCAGCCCCAGCATTTT
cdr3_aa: CASSSSGTGYQPQHF

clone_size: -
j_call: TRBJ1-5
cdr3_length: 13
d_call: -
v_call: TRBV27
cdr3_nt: TGTGCCAGCAGCCCCGACAGGATGCAGCCCCAGCATTTT
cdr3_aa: CASSPDRMQPQHF

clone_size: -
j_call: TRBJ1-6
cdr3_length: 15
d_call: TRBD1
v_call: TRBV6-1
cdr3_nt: TGTGCCAGCATACTAACAGGGGTTGGTAATTCACCCCTCCACTTT
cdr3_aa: CASILTGVGNSPLHF

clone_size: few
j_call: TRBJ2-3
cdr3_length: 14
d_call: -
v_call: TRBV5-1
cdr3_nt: TGCGCCAGCAGGTTGGGGCGGTCCACAGATACGCAGTATTTT
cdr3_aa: CASRLGRSTDTQYF

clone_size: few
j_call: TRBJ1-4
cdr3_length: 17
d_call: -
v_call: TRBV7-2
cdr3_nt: TGTGCCAGCAGCTTAGTAAGGGAGAGTACAACTAATGAAAAACTGTTTTTT
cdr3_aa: CASSLVRESTTNEKLFF

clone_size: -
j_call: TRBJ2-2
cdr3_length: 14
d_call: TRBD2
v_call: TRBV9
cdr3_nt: TGTGCCAGCAGCCGCGGGGGGGCCGCCGGGGAGCTGTTTTTT
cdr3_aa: CASSRGGAAGELFF

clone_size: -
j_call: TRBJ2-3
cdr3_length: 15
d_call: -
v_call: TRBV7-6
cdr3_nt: TGTGCCAGCAGCTTCCGGGGAAGCGTCACAGATACGCAGTATTTT
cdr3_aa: CASSFRGSVTDTQYF

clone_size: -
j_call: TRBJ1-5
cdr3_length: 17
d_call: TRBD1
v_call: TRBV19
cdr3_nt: TGTGCCAGTAGGGCGGGACAGGGAGGGAATGGCAATCAGCCCCAGCATTTT
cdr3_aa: CASRAGQGGNGNQPQHF

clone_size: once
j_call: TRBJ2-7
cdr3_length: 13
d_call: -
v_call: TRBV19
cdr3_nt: TGTGCCAGTAGCCGGGGGGCAGGATATGAGCAGTACTTC
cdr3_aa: CASSRGAGYEQYF

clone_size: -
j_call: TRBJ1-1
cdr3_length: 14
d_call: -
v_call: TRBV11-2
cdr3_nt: TGTGCCAGCAGCTTCCAGATTATGAACACTGAAGCTTTCTTT
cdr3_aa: CASSFQIMNTEAFF

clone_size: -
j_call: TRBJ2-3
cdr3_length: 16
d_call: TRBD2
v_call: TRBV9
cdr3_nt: TGTGCCAGCAGCGTGACTAGCGGGGGGGCATTAGATACGCAGTATTTT
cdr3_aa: CASSVTSGGALDTQYF

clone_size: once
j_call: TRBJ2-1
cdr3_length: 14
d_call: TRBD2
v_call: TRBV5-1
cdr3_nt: TGCGCCAGCAGCTTGGGGGCTAGCGGAAGAGAGCAGTTCTTC
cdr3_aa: CASSLGASGREQFF

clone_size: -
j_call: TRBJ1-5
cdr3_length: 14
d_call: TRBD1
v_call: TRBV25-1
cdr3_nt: TGTGCCAGCAGTGTAGGGACAGGGAATCAGCCCCAGCATTTT
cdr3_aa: CASSVGTGNQPQHF

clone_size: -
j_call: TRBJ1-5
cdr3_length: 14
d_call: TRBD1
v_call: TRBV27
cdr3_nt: TGTGCCAGCAGTTTGGGGCAGGGGGCCCAGCCCCAGCATTTT
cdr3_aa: CASSLGQGAQPQHF

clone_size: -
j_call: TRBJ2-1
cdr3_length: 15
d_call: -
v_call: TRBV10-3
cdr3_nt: TGTGCCATCAGACCTACAGGTTTTACCTACAATGAGCAGTTCTTC
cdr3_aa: CAIRPTGFTYNEQFF

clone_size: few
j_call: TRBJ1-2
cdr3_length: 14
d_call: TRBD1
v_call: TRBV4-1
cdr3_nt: TGCGCCAGCAGACCGGGACAGACTAACTATGGCTACACCTTC
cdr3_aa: CASRPGQTNYGYTF